A single TCR beta chain is shown here with its context. This sample stems from a study of T cell changes during pregnancy in multiple sclerosis. Sequencing used immunoSEQ multiplex PCR; TCRdb keeps in-frame clones, though not all of them. Found here are tens of thousands of clones, roughly 90% of them singletons; the top ten hold approximately 1.8%. This CDR3 has 15 residues. CDR1 is MGHRA and CDR2 is YSYEKL in the germline V gene. V was shortened by 3 bases and J by 5 bases, with 13 bases between the two germline ends. The sequence came from a female donor with multiple sclerosis, enrolled in a pregnancy study. Sequenced here: peripheral blood, sampled in the first trimester of pregnancy. The J gene is TRBJ2-2, the V gene TRBV4-1; a weak D match, TRBD1 (6 bases). The CDR3 sequence is CASSQLQGPTGELFF. In DNA, the CDR3 is TGCGCCAGCAGCCAGTTACAGGGTCCAACCGGGGAGCTGTTTTTT.